This passage covers 15 T cell receptor beta chains from one sample sequenced in a study of glioma-infiltrating T cells. The iRepertoire nested amplicon-rescue multiplex PCR amplified TCR alpha and beta CDR3s from RNA. TCRdb re-called the multiplex PCR reads with MiXCR, one entry per CDR3 protein. The repertoire holds under 200,000 distinct CDR3 sequences, with roughly 45% as singletons. The sample was glioma tissue, nonneoplastic brain tissue, or PBMCs (not recorded which). These receptors all come from a human donor with low-grade glioma or glioblastoma, undergoing nonglioma brain surgery, or in good health (not recorded which).

A note on this clonotype: This clone may be a read error of a much larger clone one base away. The gene calls are TRBV2 and TRBJ2-1, with TRBD1 identical over 9 bases. V was clipped by 10 bases and J by 9 bases; unmatched bases: 13. The germline V gene encodes CDR1 SNHLY and CDR2 FYNNEI. The CDR3 totals 14 residues. CDR3 sequence (DNA): TGTGCCATCATAGAGGACAGGGGTGGAGGTGAGCAGTTCTTC. It encodes CAIIEDRGGGEQFF.

As concerns this clonotype: Given a much more abundant clone one base away, this may be a read error. This chain uses TRBV2 with TRBJ1-6, with 7 nucleotides matching TRBD1. This CDR3 region has 14 residues. The V and J ends lost 6 bases and 11 bases, in that order; junction bases with no gene match: 10. CDR1 and CDR2 (germline): SNHLY, FYNNEI. The CDR3 loop is CASRETGDRPPLHF. The CDR3 DNA is TGTGCCAGCAGGGAAACAGGGGATCGGCCACCCCTCCACTTT.

This clonotype was counted at least ten times. The chain uses TRBV20-1 and TRBJ1-2, with D hard to call. Germline V lookup: CDR1 DFQATT, CDR2 SNEGSKA (reference sequence). Trimming took off 6 bases at V and 10 bases at J, with 15 bases between the two ends. The CDR3 extends over 11 amino acids. The chain's CDR3 is CSALFPPLYTF. CDR3 DNA sequence: TGCAGTGCCCTATTCCCCCCTCTCTACACCTTC.

This clonotype was counted many times. The gene calls are TRBV12-3 or TRBV12-4 and TRBJ1-5; 7 positions match TRBD1. Trimming removed 6 bases from V and 4 bases from J; junction bases left unmatched: 6. This CDR3 has 14 residues. CDR3 coding DNA: TGTGCCAGCAGGTACGGGACAGAAAATCAGCCCCAGCATTTT. It codes for CASRYGTENQPQHF.

Only a few counts were recorded for this clonotype. The V and J genes are TRBV10-3 and TRBJ1-2; maybe TRBD1 (5 bases). This CDR3 has 14 residues. From germline, CDR1 is ENHRY and CDR2 SYGVKD. Deletions cut 0 bases from V and 8 bases from J, with 13 bases between. CDR3 bases: TGTGCCATCAGTGAGTCGAGGGACTCCCAAGGCTACACCTTC. Protein product: CAISESRDSQGYTF.

Comment on this clonotype: A much larger clonotype is one base distant, so this may be a read error. The CDR3 protein is CAISQVGGQGNQPQHF. CDR3 sequence (DNA): TGTGCCATTAGTCAAGTAGGAGGACAGGGCAATCAGCCCCAGCATTTT. This chain joins TRBV19 and TRBJ1-5, with 7 bases identical to TRBD1. CDR1 is LNHDA and CDR2 is SQIVND in the germline V gene (reference sequence). This CDR3 is 16 amino acids long.

This clonotype turned up a few times. The gene calls are TRBV7-8 and TRBJ2-7; D ambiguous. The germline gives CDR1 SGHVS, CDR2 FQNEAQ. The V end lost 2 bases, the J end lost 5 bases, and 10 bases lay between the germline ends. The CDR3 runs to 13 residues. The CDR3 region is CASSLRVADEQYF. CDR3 DNA sequence: TGTGCCAGCAGCTTAAGGGTAGCCGACGAGCAGTACTTC.

In its sample, this clonotype was seen many times. V is TRBV11-2 and J is TRBJ2-5, with D unclear. Trimming cost V 2 bases and J 4 bases, with 11 bases left between them. The germline V gene has CDR1 SGHAT and CDR2 FQNNGV. There are 14 residues in the CDR3. The CDR3: CASSLKDLRETQYF. DNA of the CDR3: TGTGCCAGCAGCTTAAAAGATCTCCGAGAGACCCAGTACTTC.

Note on this clonotype: A clone one base away is much larger, so this may be a read error. The chain joins TRBV7-3 to TRBJ1-1; no reliable D call. The CDR3 spans 14 residues. CDR1 is SGHTA and CDR2 is FQGTGA in the germline V gene. Deletions cut 3 bases from V and 3 bases from J, with 11 bases between. CDR3: CASSFNGDDTEAFF. The CDR3 region has the DNA TGTGCCAGCAGCTTCAATGGGGATGACACTGAAGCTTTCTTT. Filled out from reference TRBV7-3 and TRBJ1-1, the complete variable domain reads GAGVSQTPSNKVTEKGKYVELRCDPISGHTALYWYRQSLGQGPEFLIYFQGTGAADDSGLPNDRFFAVRPEGSVSTLKIQRTERGDSAVYLCASSFNGDDTEAFFGQGTRLTVV.

On this clonotype: This could be a read error, since a much larger clone is one nucleotide away. The chain employs TRBV2 and TRBJ2-5; D remains unclear. Trimming pared 4 bases from V and 6 bases from J, leaving 12 bases between. The CDR3 has 13 amino acids. Germline V lookup: CDR1 SNHLY, CDR2 FYNNEI. The DNA of the CDR3 is TGTGCCAGCAGTGGGGTGGTGGCAAAGACCCAGTACTTC. This translates into CASSGVVAKTQYF.

This clonotype was seen many times. This chain connects TRBV7-3 to TRBJ1-1; D unclear. The CDR3 totals 13 residues. V gave up 4 bases and J gave up 2 bases, with 8 bases separating them. In germline, CDR1 is SGHTA, CDR2 FQGTGA. Written as DNA, the CDR3 is TGTGCCAGCAGCTCAGGAGCCAACACTGAAGCTTTCTTT. Encoded protein: CASSSGANTEAFF.

The V and J genes are TRBV29-1 and TRBJ1-4; TRBD1 is a possible D gene (5 bases). From germline, CDR1 is SQVTM and CDR2 ANQGSEA. This CDR3 has 12 residues. V lost 8 bases and J lost 7, with 14 bases in between. This CDR3 reads CSSGPHTEKLFF. In DNA, the CDR3 is TGCAGCTCGGGACCCCATACTGAAAAACTGTTTTTT.

The gene calls are TRBV11-2 and TRBJ2-3; 8 nucleotides match TRBD1. In germline, CDR1 is SGHAT, CDR2 FQNNGV. V was pared by 4 bases and J by 0 bases, with 6 bases of the junction left unmatched. The CDR3 runs 16 residues. The CDR3: CASSSGQGASTDTQYF. CDR3 sequence (DNA): TGTGCCAGCAGCTCGGGCCAGGGGGCTAGCACAGATACGCAGTATTTT.

Worth noting for this clonotype: Mismatch with germline at one junction end may stem from a read error. V usage is TRBV5-1 and J usage is TRBJ2-7; maybe TRBD1 (5 bases). In germline, CDR1 is SGHRS, CDR2 YFSETQ. This CDR3 has 13 residues. The CDR3: CASSFQQEYGQYF. As DNA, the CDR3 is TGCGCCAGCAGCTTCCAACAGGAGTACGGGCAGTACTTC. Supplemented by reference TRBV5-1 and TRBJ2-7, the full variable domain reads KAGVTQTPRYLIKTRGQQVTLSCSPISGHRSVSWYQQTPGQGLQFLFEYFSETQRNKGNFPGRFSGRQFSNSRSEMNVSTLELGDSALYLCASSFQQEYGQYFGPGTRLTVT.

This chain connects TRBV18 to TRBJ1-2; D perhaps matches TRBD1 (5 bases). CDR1 is KGHSH, CDR2 LQKENI, per germline. The CDR3 spans 13 residues. V lost 2 bases and J lost 8, with 12 bases in between. The CDR3 reads CASSPSGPEGYTF. DNA for the CDR3: TGTGCCAGCTCACCATCGGGACCAGAAGGCTACACCTTC. Full variable domain (outside the CDR3, taken from reference TRBV18 and TRBJ1-2): NAGVMQNPRHLVRRRGQEARLRCSPMKGHSHVYWYRQLPEEGLKFMVYLQKENIIDESGMPKERFSAEFPKEGPSILRIQQVVRGDSAAYFCASSPSGPEGYTFGSGTRLTVV.